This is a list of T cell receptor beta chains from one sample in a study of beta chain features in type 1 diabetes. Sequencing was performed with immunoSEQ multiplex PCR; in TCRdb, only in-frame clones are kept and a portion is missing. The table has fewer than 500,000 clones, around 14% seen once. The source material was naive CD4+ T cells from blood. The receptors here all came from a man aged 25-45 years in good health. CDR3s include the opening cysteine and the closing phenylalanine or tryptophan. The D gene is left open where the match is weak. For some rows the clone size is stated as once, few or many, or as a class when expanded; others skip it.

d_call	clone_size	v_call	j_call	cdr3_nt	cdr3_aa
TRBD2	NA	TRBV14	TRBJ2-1	TGTGCCCGCAGCCCCTGGGCTAGCGGGAGGGCTTCCAATGAGCAGTTCTTC	CARSPWASGRASNEQFF
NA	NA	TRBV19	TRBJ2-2	TGTGCTACCCGGGGGAACACCGGGGAGCTGTTTTTT	CATRGNTGELFF
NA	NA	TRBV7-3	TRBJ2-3	TGTGCCAGCAGCTTAAGACCCCGGAATACGCAGTATTTT	CASSLRPRNTQYF
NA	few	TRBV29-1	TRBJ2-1	TGCAGCCCAAGCGGTAACTCCAGCAATGAGCAGTTCTTC	CSPSGNSSNEQFF
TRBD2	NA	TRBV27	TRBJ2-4	TGTGCCAGCGCACCAAGCGGGGGGCCTCAGTGGATTCAGTACTTC	CASAPSGGPQWIQYF
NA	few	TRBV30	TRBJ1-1	TGTGCCTGGACAATTAGGGCAACGAGTACTGAAGCTTTCTTT	CAWTIRATSTEAFF
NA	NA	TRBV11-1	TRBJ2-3	TGTGCCAGCAGCCTCGGCCTCCGGGATACGCAGTATTTT	CASSLGLRDTQYF
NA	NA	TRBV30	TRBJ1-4	TGTGCCGGTAACAGGGTGAATGAAAAACTGTTTTTT	CAGNRVNEKLFF
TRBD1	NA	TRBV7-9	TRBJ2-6	TGTGCCAGCGACAGGGGCCCTGGGGCCAACGTCCTGACTTTC	CASDRGPGANVLTF
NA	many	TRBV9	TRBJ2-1	TGTGCCAGCAGCCCGGCTCACAGGGACAATGAGCAGTTCTTC	CASSPAHRDNEQFF